Here is one TCR beta chain with its context. This entry comes from a study of shared clonotypes between healthy human individuals. The germline V gene has CDR1 WNHNN and CDR2 SYGVQD (reference sequence). V was pared by 4 bases and J by 4 bases, with 14 bases between. The CDR3 has 14 amino acids. Deep was the level used in running the assay. Repertoires were generated with immunoSEQ multiplex PCR, while TCRdb's copy carries only in-frame clones and drops some. The sample has 400,000 to 550,000 clones, roughly 78% seen once. This chain links TRBV10-1 with TRBJ2-7, with D maybe TRBD2 (5 bases). The TCR was taken from a woman aged 35 to 49 in good health. Some clones in this sample may be carry-over from other donors' samples. The specimen sequenced was PBMCs. CDR3 in amino acids: CASSASISDYEQYF. The DNA of the CDR3 is TGCGCCAGCAGTGCTAGCATATCGGATTACGAGCAGTACTTC.